The 5 T cell receptor beta chains below were found in one sample sequenced in a study of OX40 agonist ivuxolimab in advanced cancers. TCRdb's table, derived via immunoSEQ multiplex PCR, lists solely in-frame clones and lacks some. The sample yields roughly 79,000 clones, roughly 90% seen once. Here the sequenced sample was CD4+ or CD8+ T cells sorted from blood, taken in a trial of the OX40 agonist ivuxolimab. The receptors originated from an adult with an advanced solid tumor such as melanoma, head and neck, liver or kidney cancer.

The chain has TRBV2 and TRBJ2-7, with 9 bases identical to TRBD2. The CDR3 has 14 residues. J was trimmed by 4 bases and V by 8 bases; bases with no gene match: 9. Per the germline V gene, CDR1 is SNHLY and CDR2 is FYNNEI. CDR3 DNA sequence: TGTGCCAGCCGGCGGGAGGGCCTATCGTACGAGCAGTACTTC. It yields the protein CASRREGLSYEQYF.

The V call is TRBV5-4, the J call TRBJ2-5; 8 positions agree with TRBD2. Trimming at V came to 5 bases and at J to 5 bases, leaving 8 bases not matched to a gene. From germline, CDR1 is SGHNT and CDR2 YYREEE (reference sequence). The CDR3 spans 14 residues. The CDR3 region is CASRPEAGAETQYF. CDR3 bases: TGTGCCAGCAGACCTGAAGCGGGAGCCGAGACCCAGTACTTC.

V and J are TRBV9 and TRBJ2-7; D gene uncertain. The V end was cut by 0 bases, the J end by 4 bases, with 14 bases between. This CDR3 comprises 15 residues. Germline V gene data show CDR1 as SGDLS and CDR2 as YYNGEE. DNA of the CDR3: TGTGCCAGCAGCGTAGCGCCCAGTTTACTTTACGAGCAGTACTTC. This translates into CASSVAPSLLYEQYF.

The V gene is TRBV11-2, the J gene TRBJ2-1, with a possible D match to TRBD2 (5 bases). Per the germline V gene, CDR1 is SGHAT and CDR2 is FQNNGV. There are 16 residues in the CDR3. Trimming took 2 bases from V and 6 from J, leaving 17 bases between them. CDR3 sequence (DNA): TGTGCCAGCAGCTTATCCCCCGGGGTAACCCTCAATGAGCAGTTCTTC. This encodes CASSLSPGVTLNEQFF.

The chain combines TRBV14 with TRBJ1-1; D is undetermined. CDR1 is SGHDN and CDR2 is FVKESK in the germline V gene. The length of the CDR3 is 12 residues. V lost 4 bases and J 4 bases, leaving 7 bases between the germline ends. The CDR3 DNA is TGTGCCAGCAGCCCATGGGGCACTGAAGCTTTCTTT. Its protein is CASSPWGTEAFF.